This T cell receptor beta chain was observed in a study of T cell repertoires in cytomegalovirus infection. Turning to the study itself: CMV infection together with matching HLA type was indicated by public TCR beta signatures.

The study, taken as a whole, reports: HLA-C-restricted, CMV-specific TCR beta clonotypes were dominant ex vivo. Of the TCR beta families, the public ones yielded a cumulative frequency that identified carriers of CMV plus the relevant HLA.

The J segment lost 1 base and the V segment lost 4 bases, leaving 3 bases of the junction unmatched. The CDR3 has 14 residues. Germline values: CDR1 SGHVS, CDR2 FNYEAQ. There are a few counts of this clonotype. Its antigen is unknown. MiXCR, applied by TCRdb to the reads, yields one record per CDR3 protein. The sample yields around 710,000 distinct CDR3 sequences, roughly 28% seen once. The rearrangement joins TRBV7-6 to TRBJ1-2, with 7 bases fitting TRBD1. Sequencing used cultured CD8+ T cells from PBMCs, obtained from culture after CMV antigen stimulation. The receptor comes from a human donor in good health (CMV status not recorded). Some clones in this sample may be carry-over from other donors' samples. The CDR3 DNA reads TGTGCCAGCAGCTCGGACAGGCTTAACTATGGCTACACCTTC. It yields the protein CASSSDRLNYGYTF.